The rows below give T cell receptor beta chains drawn from one sample of a study of cytomegalovirus exposure and HLA in healthy donors. Assay: immunoSEQ multiplex PCR; the TCRdb copy retains only in-frame clones and omits some. The sample consists of fewer than 200,000 clones, approximately 86% of them appearing once. Source material: PBMCs. These receptors were collected from a male donor in good health and CMV-seronegative. The CDR3 runs from the conserved cysteine through the conserved F or W. The D gene is left open where the match is weak. Clone size, where shown, is once, few, many, or a class for clones that have expanded.

15	TRBV30	-	TRBJ1-2	-	CAWKKAPRHNYGYTF	TGTGCCTGGAAAAAAGCCCCCCGCCATAACTATGGCTACACCTTC
15	TRBV6-1	-	TRBJ1-6	-	CASSEWTAYNSPLHF	TGTGCCAGCAGTGAATGGACAGCCTATAATTCACCCCTCCACTTT
16	TRBV9	-	TRBJ1-3	-	CASSVARGGSGNTIYF	TGTGCCAGCAGCGTAGCACGAGGGGGTTCTGGAAACACCATATATTTT
15	TRBV18	-	TRBJ2-3	TRBD2	CASSLSSGFVDTQYF	TGTGCCAGCTCACTTTCTAGCGGTTTCGTGGATACGCAGTATTTT
18	TRBV9	-	TRBJ1-3	-	CASSSPRGGAPPGNTIYF	TGTGCCAGCAGCTCCCCCCGGGGGGGGGCGCCCCCTGGAAACACCATATATTTT
14	TRBV7-6	once	TRBJ1-2	TRBD1	CASSDRQGNYGYTF	TGTGCCAGCAGCGACCGACAGGGGAACTATGGCTACACCTTC
16	TRBV7-8	once	TRBJ2-7	-	CASSLGGVLVLDEQYF	TGTGCCAGCAGCTTAGGGGGGGTCCTCGTACTCGACGAGCAGTACTTC
17	TRBV6-1	-	TRBJ1-5	-	CASSEGVGGIGNQPQHF	TGTGCCAGCAGTGAAGGGGTGGGGGGTATTGGCAATCAGCCCCAGCATTTT
17	TRBV7-9	-	TRBJ1-6	-	CASSRRQIPTNNSPLHF	TGTGCCAGCAGCCGGAGACAGATCCCCACTAATAATTCACCCCTCCACTTT
17	TRBV18	-	TRBJ1-1	TRBD1	CASSRPNRGLLNTEAFF	TGTGCCAGCTCACGTCCCAACAGGGGGCTTCTGAACACTGAAGCTTTCTTT
18	TRBV11-2	-	TRBJ2-7	TRBD2	CASSLGTSGNLGRNEQYF	TGTGCCAGCAGCCTAGGGACTAGCGGGAACTTAGGGAGGAACGAGCAGTACTTC
16	TRBV19	-	TRBJ2-7	TRBD1	CASSISVGRGLYEQYF	TGTGCCAGTAGTATATCAGTGGGCAGGGGGCTTTACGAGCAGTACTTC
17	TRBV28	-	TRBJ2-7	-	CASSYPKDSIKTYEQYF	TGTGCCAGCAGTTATCCCAAGGACTCGATCAAGACATACGAGCAGTACTTC
16	TRBV6-5	-	TRBJ1-6	-	CASSYGGAGLNSPLHF	TGTGCCAGCAGTTACGGGGGGGCCGGCTTGAATTCACCCCTCCACTTT
18	TRBV4-2	-	TRBJ2-2	-	CASSRAGSGGGATGELFF	TGTGCCAGCAGCCGCGCCGGGTCGGGCGGAGGGGCCACCGGGGAGCTGTTTTTT
16	TRBV30	-	TRBJ2-1	-	CAWSGRGLISYNEQFF	TGTGCCTGGAGTGGGCGGGGACTTATCTCCTACAATGAGCAGTTCTTC
16	TRBV27	few	TRBJ2-7	TRBD2	CASSIVSSGGPYEQYF	TGTGCCAGCAGTATCGTCTCATCGGGAGGGCCCTACGAGCAGTACTTC
15	TRBV6-5	-	TRBJ1-6	TRBD1	CASKGQALLDSPLHF	TGTGCCAGCAAGGGACAGGCTCTTCTCGATTCACCCCTCCACTTT
14	TRBV19	-	TRBJ2-3	TRBD2	CASSMAGVTDTQYF	TGTGCCAGTAGTATGGCGGGGGTCACAGATACGCAGTATTTT
15	TRBV6-6	-	TRBJ1-3	TRBD1	CASSYPTGTGNTIYF	TGTGCCAGCAGTTACCCGACAGGGACTGGAAACACCATATATTTT
16	TRBV6-5	few	TRBJ1-1	TRBD1	CASSSDRGRMNTEAFF	TGTGCCAGCAGTTCAGACAGGGGGCGAATGAACACTGAAGCTTTCTTT
13	TRBV10-3	-	TRBJ1-5	-	CAISGAGDQPQHF	TGTGCCATCAGTGGAGCAGGGGATCAGCCCCAGCATTTT
14	TRBV9	-	TRBJ2-7	-	CASSPQLAFYEQYF	TGTGCCAGCAGCCCCCAACTAGCATTCTACGAGCAGTACTTC